The TCR beta chain under discussion was sequenced for a study of T cells after yellow fever vaccination. The authors made TCR cDNA by 5'RACE template switching, adding a universal primer site and UMIs. TCRdb re-called the 5' RACE reads through MiXCR, storing one row per CDR3 protein. The sample shows a few hundred thousand distinct CDR3 sequences, roughly 13% of them seen only once. The CDR3 length is 16 residues. Germline CDR1 SGHKS, CDR2 YYEKEE (reference sequence). The V end was cut by 5 bases, the J end by 0 bases, with 15 bases between. Study observations and caveats: The secondary response was weaker but peaked faster, day 5 versus 15. Within FACS-sorted repertoires, abundant clonotypes contaminating from the bulk population could be present.

Comments on this clonotype: What it binds is not known.

The source material was CD4+ T cells sorted from PBMCs, sampled 45 days after the yellow fever booster vaccination. The chain has TRBV5-5 and TRBJ2-1; tentatively, D is TRBD2 (6 bases). The receptor was isolated from a man under 40 who received the YFV17D yellow fever vaccine. DNA for the CDR3: TGTGCCAGCAGTTCGGGGGATAGGAGCTCCTACAATGAGCAGTTCTTC. The encoded protein is CASSSGDRSSYNEQFF.